This TCR beta chain appears in the sequencing data of a study of shared clonotypes between healthy human individuals. CDR3 size: 13 residues. The V gene lost 3 bases and the J gene lost 0 bases, with 5 bases spanning the gap. Looked up from germline, CDR1 is MGHRA and CDR2 is YSYEKL. Some clones are missing from TCRdb's copy, which holds only in-frame ones; the method was immunoSEQ multiplex PCR. The sample records 2,500,000 or so clones, about 90% being singletons. Comment on this clone: Other DNA sequences of this sample code for an identical CDR3.

This receptor was taken from a young man in good health. Some clones in this sample may be carry-over from other donors' samples. The rearrangement uses TRBV4-1 and TRBJ1-2; D not certain. The sequencing sample was made of naive CD4+ T cells from PBMCs. The subset: CD45RA+ positively selected. CDR3 in DNA: TGCGCCAGCAGCCAGGGAACTAACTATGGCTACACCTTC. Amino acids: CASSQGTNYGYTF.